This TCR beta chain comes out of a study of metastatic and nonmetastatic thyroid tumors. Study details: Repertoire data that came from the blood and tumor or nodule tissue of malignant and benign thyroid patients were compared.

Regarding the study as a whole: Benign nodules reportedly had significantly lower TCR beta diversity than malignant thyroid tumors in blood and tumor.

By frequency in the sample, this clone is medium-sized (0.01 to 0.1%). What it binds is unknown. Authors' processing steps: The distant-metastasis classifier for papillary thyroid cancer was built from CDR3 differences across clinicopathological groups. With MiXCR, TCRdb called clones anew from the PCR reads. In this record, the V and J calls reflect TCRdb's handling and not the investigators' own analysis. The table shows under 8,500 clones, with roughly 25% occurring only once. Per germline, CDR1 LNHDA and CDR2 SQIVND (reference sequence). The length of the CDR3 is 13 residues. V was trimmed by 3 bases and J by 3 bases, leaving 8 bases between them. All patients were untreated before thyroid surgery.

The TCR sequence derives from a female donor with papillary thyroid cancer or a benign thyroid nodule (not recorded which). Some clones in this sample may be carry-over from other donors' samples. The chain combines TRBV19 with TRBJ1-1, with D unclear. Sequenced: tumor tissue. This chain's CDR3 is CASSIGEDTEAFF. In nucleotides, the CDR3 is TGTGCCAGTAGTATTGGGGAGGACACTGAAGCTTTCTTT.